This T cell receptor beta chain comes out of a study of T cell repertoires in cytomegalovirus infection. Study information: Selection of CMV epitopes for the study included recently identified HLA-C-restricted and well-studied HLA-B-restricted ones.

TCRdb analysed the reads with MiXCR anew, one entry per CDR3 protein. The sample shows about 920,000 distinct CDR3 sequences, roughly a third of them seen only once. With respect to this clonotype: The target antigen is unknown.

V dropped 1 base and J dropped 5 bases, with 8 bases sitting between them. The CDR3 contains 14 residues. The germline gives CDR1 MNHEY, CDR2 SMNVEV (reference sequence). The clonotype comes from a human donor in good health (CMV status not recorded). Some clones in this sample may be carry-over from other donors' samples. V gene TRBV27 combines with J gene TRBJ1-4; D is undetermined. The source was cultured CD8+ T cells from PBMCs, collected from culture after CMV antigen stimulation. The CDR3: CASSLYSQNEKLFF. The CDR3 nucleotides are TGTGCCAGCAGTTTATACAGTCAAAATGAAAAACTGTTTTTT.